This T cell receptor beta chain stems from a study of blood T cells in healthy people across ages. Alongside a J-beta primer mix, a sample-barcoded 5' primer served in a second PCR lasting roughly 6 to 11 cycles. From the 5' RACE reads, TCRdb called clonotypes with MiXCR, one entry per CDR3 protein. The sample lists roughly 1,500,000 distinct CDR3 sequences, roughly 45% occurring once. The sequenced material came from blood. The source of this sequence is a young woman in good health.

CDR3 region: CASSRNEGPNYGYTF. DNA of the CDR3: TGTGCCAGCTCACGTAATGAGGGCCCTAACTATGGCTACACCTTC. The chain carries TRBV18 and TRBJ1-2; no definite D call. V lost 4 bases and J 0 bases, leaving 12 bases between the germline ends. CDR1 and CDR2 (germline): KGHSH, LQKENI. The CDR3 loop spans 15 amino acids.